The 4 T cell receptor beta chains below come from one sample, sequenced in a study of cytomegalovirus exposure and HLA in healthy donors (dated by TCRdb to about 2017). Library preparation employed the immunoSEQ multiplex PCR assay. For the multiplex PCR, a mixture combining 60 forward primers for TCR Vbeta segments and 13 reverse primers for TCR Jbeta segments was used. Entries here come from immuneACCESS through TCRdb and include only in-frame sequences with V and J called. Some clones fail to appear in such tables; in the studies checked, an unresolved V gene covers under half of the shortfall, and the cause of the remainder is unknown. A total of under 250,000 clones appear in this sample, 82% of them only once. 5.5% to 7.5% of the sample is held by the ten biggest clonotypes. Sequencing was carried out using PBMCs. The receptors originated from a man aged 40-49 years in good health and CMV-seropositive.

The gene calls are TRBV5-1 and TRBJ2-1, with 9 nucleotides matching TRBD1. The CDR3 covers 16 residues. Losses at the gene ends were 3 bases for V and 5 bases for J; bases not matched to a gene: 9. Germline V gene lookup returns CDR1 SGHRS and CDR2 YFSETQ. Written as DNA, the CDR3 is TGCGCCAGCAGCTCGGACGGGACAGGGCTAGACAATGAGCAGTTCTTC. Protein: CASSSDGTGLDNEQFF.

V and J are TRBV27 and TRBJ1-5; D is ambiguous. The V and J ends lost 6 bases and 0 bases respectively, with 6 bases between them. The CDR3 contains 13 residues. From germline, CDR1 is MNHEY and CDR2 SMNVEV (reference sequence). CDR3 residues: CASSLVSNQPQHF. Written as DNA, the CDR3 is TGTGCCAGCAGCCTCGTTAGCAATCAGCCCCAGCATTTT.

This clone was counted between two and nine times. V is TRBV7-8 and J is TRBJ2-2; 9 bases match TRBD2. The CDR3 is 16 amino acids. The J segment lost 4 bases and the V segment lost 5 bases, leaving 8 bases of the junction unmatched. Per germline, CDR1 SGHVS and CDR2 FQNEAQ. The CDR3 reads CASSLSSGRPTGELFF. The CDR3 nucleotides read TGTGCCAGCAGCCTTTCAAGCGGGAGGCCCACCGGGGAGCTGTTTTTT. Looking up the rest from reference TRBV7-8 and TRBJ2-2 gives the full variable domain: GAGVSQSPRYKVAKRGQDVALRCDPISGHVSLFWYQQALGQGPEFLTYFQNEAQLDKSGLPSDRFFAERPEGSVSTLKIQRTQQEDSAVYLCASSLSSGRPTGELFFGEGSRLTVL.

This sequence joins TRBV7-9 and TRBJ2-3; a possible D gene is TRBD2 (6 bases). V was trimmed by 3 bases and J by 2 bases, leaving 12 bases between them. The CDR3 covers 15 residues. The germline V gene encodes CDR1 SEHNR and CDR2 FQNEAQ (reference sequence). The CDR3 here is CASSFPGVATDTQYF. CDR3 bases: TGTGCCAGCAGCTTCCCGGGGGTAGCCACAGATACGCAGTATTTT.